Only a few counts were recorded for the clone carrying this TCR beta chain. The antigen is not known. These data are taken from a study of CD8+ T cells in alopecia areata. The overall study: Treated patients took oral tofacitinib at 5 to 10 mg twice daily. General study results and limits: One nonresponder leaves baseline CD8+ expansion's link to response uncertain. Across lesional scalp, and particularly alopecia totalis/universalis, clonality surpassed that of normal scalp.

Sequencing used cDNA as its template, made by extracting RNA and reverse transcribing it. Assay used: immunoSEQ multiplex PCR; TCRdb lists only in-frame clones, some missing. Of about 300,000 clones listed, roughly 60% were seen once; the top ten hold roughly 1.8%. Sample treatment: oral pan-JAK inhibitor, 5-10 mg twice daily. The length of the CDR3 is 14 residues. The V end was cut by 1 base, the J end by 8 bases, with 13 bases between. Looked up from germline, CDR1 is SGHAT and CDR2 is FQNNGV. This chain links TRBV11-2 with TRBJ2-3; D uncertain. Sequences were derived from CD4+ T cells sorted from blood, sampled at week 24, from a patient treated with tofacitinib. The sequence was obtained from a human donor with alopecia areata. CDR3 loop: CASSLGRLLGTQYF. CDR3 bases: TGTGCCAGCAGCTTAGGGCGTCTACTGGGTACGCAGTATTTT.